A selection of T cell receptor beta chains follows, all from one sample in a study of neurological immune-mediated disorders. MiXCR, run by TCRdb on the 5' RACE reads, gives a single entry per CDR3 protein. The sample carries about 30,000 distinct CDR3 sequences, about 16% recorded once. Input material: PBMCs. The receptors here all came from a man in his 70s in good health. CDR3s include the opening cysteine and the closing phenylalanine or tryptophan. The order of the fields is CDR3 length, D gene, V gene, clone size, J gene, CDR3 DNA, CDR3 protein. The D gene is left open where the match is weak. Rows may omit the clone size; those that give it use once, few, many or a size class.

14	TRBD1	TRBV25-1	many	TRBJ1-1	TGTGCCAGCAGTGGACTTACAGGGGACACTGAAGCTTTCTTT	CASSGLTGDTEAFF
16	TRBD2	TRBV5-5	.	TRBJ2-1	TGTGCCAGCACCTTATCCACTAGCGGGGGGGCGGGTGAGCAGTTCTTC	CASTLSTSGGAGEQFF
14	.	TRBV19	few	TRBJ1-1	TGTGCCAGTAGTATAGGGGTCGGCCGAACTGAAGCTTTCTTT	CASSIGVGRTEAFF
15	.	TRBV10-3	many	TRBJ1-5	TGTGCCATCAGTTCAGTCCGGGACATCAATCAGCCCCAGCATTTT	CAISSVRDINQPQHF
14	TRBD1	TRBV10-2	many	TRBJ1-6	TGCGCCAGCAAAACGGACAGGGGGAATTCACCCCTCCACTTT	CASKTDRGNSPLHF
12	.	TRBV10-3	many	TRBJ2-7	TGTGCCATCAGTGGGACGGAGTACGAGCAGTACTTC	CAISGTEYEQYF
13	.	TRBV7-9	.	TRBJ2-1	TGTGCCTGCAGCTTTGAATCAGGGGATGAGCAGTTCTTC	CACSFESGDEQFF
15	.	TRBV5-6	medium-sized	TRBJ1-1	TGTGCCAGCAGCTTGGGCCCCGGGAGGAACACTGAAGCTTTCTTT	CASSLGPGRNTEAFF
15	.	TRBV20-1	many	TRBJ2-5	TGCAGTGCTAGACCAACTACAGGGTCCGAGAAGACCCAGTACTTC	CSARPTTGSEKTQYF
17	.	TRBV29-1	many	TRBJ2-3	TGCAGCGTTGAAGATCCACGGGACAAGGAAATCACAGATACGCAGTATTTT	CSVEDPRDKEITDTQYF
17	.	TRBV7-2	many	TRBJ2-4	TGTGCCAGCAGCAGGAGAGGAGAGGGGGGGGGCGGGAACATTCAGTACTTC	CASSRRGEGGGGNIQYF
13	.	TRBV20-1	many	TRBJ1-6	TGCAGTGCTAGAGAGGGGTGGGGTTCACCCCTCCACTTT	CSAREGWGSPLHF
13	.	TRBV7-7	many	TRBJ2-5	TGTGCTAGCAGCCAAGCGCGGGGCGAGACCCAGTACTTC	CASSQARGETQYF
15	TRBD2	TRBV29-1	many	TRBJ2-3	TGCAGCGTTAGAAGCGGGGGGGTGGGGACAGATACGCAGTATTTT	CSVRSGGVGTDTQYF
12	.	TRBV24-1	many	TRBJ2-5	TGTGCCACCGAATACCCCCAGGGGACCCAGTACTTC	CATEYPQGTQYF
16	TRBD2	TRBV3-1	many	TRBJ2-1	TGTGCCAGCAGCGGTTTTAGCGGGGGGGCCGACAATGAGCAGTTCTTC	CASSGFSGGADNEQFF
14	.	TRBV6-5	many	TRBJ1-2	TGTGCCAGCAGTTACAATTTAGGGAACTATGGCTACACCTTC	CASSYNLGNYGYTF
14	.	TRBV20-1	many	TRBJ1-6	TGCAGTGCTAGTTTAAGGGGAAAAAATTCACCCCTCCACTTT	CSASLRGKNSPLHF
12	TRBD1	TRBV12-3/TRBV12-4	many	TRBJ1-2	TGTGCCAGCAGTCCGGGACAGGATGGCTACACCTTC	CASSPGQDGYTF
16	TRBD1	TRBV7-8	.	TRBJ2-3	TGTGCCAGCAGCCTCATCCGACAGGGGCTCACAGATACGCAGTATTTT	CASSLIRQGLTDTQYF
15	TRBD1	TRBV2	.	TRBJ1-6	TGTGCCAGCAGTTCCGGGACAGTTGCCCCTGGAACCCTCCACTTT	CASSSGTVAPGTLHF
12	.	TRBV20-1	many	TRBJ2-3	TGCAGTGCCAGGGACCACACAGATACGCAGTATTTT	CSARDHTDTQYF
13	TRBD1	TRBV6-5	.	TRBJ2-7	TGTGCCAGCAGTCGGGGGACAGGGAACGAGCAGTACTTC	CASSRGTGNEQYF
14	.	TRBV5-1	many	TRBJ2-3	TGCGCCAGCAGCTCCGGGACATTCACAGATACGCAGTATTTT	CASSSGTFTDTQYF
13	.	TRBV5-1	many	TRBJ2-7	TGCGCCAGCAGCTTGGGGGAGCCCTACGAGCAGTACTTC	CASSLGEPYEQYF
15	.	TRBV10-3	many	TRBJ1-3	TGTGCCATCAGTGAAAGTGGCCGCTCTGGAAACACCATATATTTT	CAISESGRSGNTIYF
13	TRBD1	TRBV7-2	many	TRBJ1-1	TGTGCCAGCAGATCAACAGGGGGTGCTGAAGCTTTCTTT	CASRSTGGAEAFF
15	.	TRBV14	few	TRBJ2-2	TGTGCCAGCAGCCACCGACGGGGGTTACCCGGGGAGCTGTTTTTT	CASSHRRGLPGELFF
17	TRBD1	TRBV6-2/TRBV6-3	many	TRBJ1-2	TGTGCCAGCAGTCTGGGACAGGCGATATCCAACGTCTATGGCTACACCTTC	CASSLGQAISNVYGYTF
14	.	TRBV7-2	many	TRBJ2-5	TGTGCCAGCAGCCCAAAGACAGGGAGGGAGACCCAGTACTTC	CASSPKTGRETQYF
20	.	TRBV5-1	.	TRBJ2-7	.	CASSFYICSATSRAAYEQYF
16	.	TRBV28	many	TRBJ2-2	TGTGCCAGCAGTTCTCCAGGGGGGGCAAGCACCGGGGAGCTGTTTTTT	CASSSPGGASTGELFF
14	.	TRBV7-2	many	TRBJ2-7	TGTGCCAGCAGCCGCCAGAAGGACAGCTACGAGCAGTACTTC	CASSRQKDSYEQYF
13	TRBD1	TRBV29-1	medium-sized	TRBJ1-1	TGCAGCTCTGAGGGACAGCAGAACACTGAAGCTTTCTTT	CSSEGQQNTEAFF
16	TRBD2	TRBV28	.	TRBJ2-3	TGTGCCATCAATGACGGGCTAGCGGGATCCACAGATACGCAGTATTTT	CAINDGLAGSTDTQYF
12	.	TRBV29-1	.	TRBJ1-4	TGCAGCGTTGCTCTGGTTCTGGCGAAACTGTTTTTT	CSVALVLAKLFF
13	TRBD1	TRBV7-2	many	TRBJ2-4	TGTGCCAGCAGCTCTGACAGGGGAAACATTCAGTACTTC	CASSSDRGNIQYF
15	.	TRBV5-5	.	TRBJ2-3	TGTGCCAGCAGCTGGGGAGGCGGGAACACAGATACGCAGTATTTT	CASSWGGGNTDTQYF
15	TRBD1	TRBV7-8	many	TRBJ2-5	TGTGCCAGCAGCCCGGGACAGGGTGGACAAGAGACCCAGTACTTC	CASSPGQGGQETQYF
15	TRBD1	TRBV5-1	many	TRBJ2-3	TGCGCCAGCAGCGTAGGACAGGGATTCACAGATACGCAGTATTTT	CASSVGQGFTDTQYF
17	.	TRBV7-8	many	TRBJ1-5	TGTGCCAGCAGCTTAGAAGGTTTCGCGTATAGCAATCAGCCCCAGCATTTT	CASSLEGFAYSNQPQHF
12	.	TRBV6-2/TRBV6-3	many	TRBJ1-5	TGTGCCAGCAGGGGTAGCAATCAGCCCCAGCATTTT	CASRGSNQPQHF
14	TRBD1	TRBV12-3/TRBV12-4	many	TRBJ2-3	TGTGCCAGCAGTTTGACAGGGAGCACAGATACGCAGTATTTT	CASSLTGSTDTQYF
14	TRBD1	TRBV6-5	many	TRBJ2-7	TGTGCCAGCAGTCACAGACAGGGGGCGAGGGAGCAGTACTTC	CASSHRQGAREQYF
15	.	TRBV12-3/TRBV12-4	many	TRBJ2-3	TGTGCCAGCACCCTTTGGGACACCCGCACAGATACGCAGTATTTT	CASTLWDTRTDTQYF
11	.	TRBV6-2/TRBV6-3	many	TRBJ2-7	TGTGCCAGCAGTTATGCCTACGAGCAGTACTTC	CASSYAYEQYF
15	.	TRBV3-1	many	TRBJ2-7	TGTGCCAGCAGCCCCTCCTTTAGCGGAGATCCGGAGCAGTACTTC	CASSPSFSGDPEQYF